Following are 32 T cell receptor beta chains from one sample sequenced in a study of blood T cell repertoires in COVID-19. Profiled with immunoSEQ multiplex PCR; TCRdb holds only in-frame clones, not every one. The repertoire holds about 310,000 clones, around 89% seen once, with around a tenth in the top ten. The sample was PBMCs or T cells enriched from blood (not recorded which). The receptors come from a woman in her forties who had recovered from COVID-19.

The chain has TRBV11-2 and TRBJ2-2, with 8 bases lining up with TRBD2. The CDR3 spans 16 residues. CDR1 and CDR2 from the germline V gene are SGHAT and FQNNGV. Trimming removed 5 bases from V and 4 bases from J; junction bases left unmatched: 9. CDR3 sequence (DNA): TGTGCCAGCAGCCCCGTTCGGGCGGGGGGCACCGGGGAGCTGTTTTTT. Translated, it gives CASSPVRAGGTGELFF.

J is TRBJ2-1 and V is TRBV13, with 7 bases aligning to TRBD2. The CDR3 runs 16 residues. Losses at the gene ends were 5 bases for V and 7 bases for J; bases not matched to a gene: 14. In germline, CDR1 is PRHDT, CDR2 FYEKMQ (reference sequence). The CDR3 loop reads CASSPDAGEIGNEQFF. DNA for the CDR3: TGTGCCAGCAGCCCCGACGCGGGAGAAATCGGGAATGAGCAGTTCTTC.

The genes are TRBV7-8 and TRBJ1-1; no clear D gene. The CDR3 has 14 amino acids. Germline loops: CDR1 SGHVS, CDR2 FQNEAQ. Between the trimmed V and J ends, which lost 5 bases and 4 bases, there was a span of 14 bases. The CDR3 protein is CASSPTDQVTEAFF. Here the CDR3 DNA reads TGTGCCAGCAGCCCCACAGATCAGGTCACTGAAGCTTTCTTT.

Here the CDR3 reads CATSDFGAYNEQFF. In DNA, the CDR3 is TGTGCCACCAGTGATTTTGGGGCGTACAATGAGCAGTTCTTC. The chain links TRBV24-1 to TRBJ2-1, with D possibly being TRBD1 (5 bases). V shed 1 base and J shed 4 bases, with 7 bases lying between them. Germline values: CDR1 KGHDR, CDR2 SFDVKD. This CDR3 is built from 14 residues.

The chain carries TRBV4-3 and TRBJ1-1; D uncertain. V lost 3 bases and J lost 1, with 9 bases in between. This CDR3 has 14 residues. Per the germline V gene, CDR1 is LGHNA and CDR2 is YSLEER. The CDR3 sequence is CASSQSRQNTEAFF. Written as DNA, the CDR3 is TGCGCCAGCAGCCAGTCCCGACAGAACACTGAAGCTTTCTTT.

The J gene is TRBJ2-3, the V gene TRBV11-2, with unresolved D. This CDR3 has 12 amino acids. The germline gives CDR1 SGHAT, CDR2 FQNNGV. The V gene lost 3 bases and the J gene lost 1 base, with 2 bases spanning the gap. The CDR3 protein is CASSFGTDTQYF. As DNA, the CDR3 is TGTGCCAGCAGCTTCGGCACAGATACGCAGTATTTT.

The J gene is TRBJ2-5, the V gene TRBV19, with 9 bases identical to TRBD2. The CDR3 loop spans 14 amino acids. The V and J ends lost 6 bases and 5 bases, in that order; junction bases with no gene match: 7. In germline, CDR1 is LNHDA, CDR2 SQIVND (reference sequence). The CDR3 DNA reads TGTGCCAGTAGAGAAAGCGGGAGGTCGGAGACCCAGTACTTC. Translating it yields CASRESGRSETQYF.

The chain uses TRBV6-2 or TRBV6-3 and TRBJ1-6; no reliable D call. Germline loops: CDR1 MNHEY, CDR2 SVGEGT. Deletions cut 1 base from V and 11 bases from J, with 9 bases between. CDR3 size: 13 residues. Written as DNA, the CDR3 is TGTGCCAGCAGTTACTTGGGCTACGCACCCCTCCACTTT. It specifies CASSYLGYAPLHF.

V usage is TRBV30 and J usage is TRBJ2-5; tentatively, D is TRBD2 (5 bases). Germline CDR1 reads GTSNPN; CDR2 reads SVGIG (reference sequence). Trimming shortened V by 0 bases and J by 7 bases, and 12 bases separated the two germline ends. The length of the CDR3 is 13 residues. CDR3 nucleotides: TGTGCCTGGAGTGTCGCGGGTTGGGGGACCCAGTACTTC. It codes for CAWSVAGWGTQYF.

V gene TRBV10-1 combines with J gene TRBJ2-7; 8 nucleotides match TRBD1. With V trimmed by 6 bases and J by 3 bases, 7 bases remained unmatched. In germline, CDR1 is WNHNN, CDR2 SYGVQD (reference sequence). The CDR3 length is 14 residues. The CDR3 region is CASSSGQGRYEQYF. The CDR3 DNA is TGCGCCAGCAGCTCCGGACAGGGCCGCTACGAGCAGTACTTC.

V and J are TRBV29-1 and TRBJ1-2, with D possibly TRBD1 on 6 matching bases. From germline, CDR1 is SQVTM and CDR2 ANQGSEA. The CDR3 is made up of 14 amino acids. V dropped 7 bases and J dropped 4 bases, with 19 bases sitting between them. This CDR3 reads CSAKIRDKAYGYTF. As DNA, the CDR3 is TGCAGCGCTAAAATCCGGGACAAAGCCTATGGCTACACCTTC.

The V call is TRBV5-1, the J call TRBJ1-4; D might be TRBD1 (5 bases). Deletions cut 4 bases from V and 6 bases from J, with 10 bases between. Germline assignment: CDR1 SGHRS and CDR2 YFSETQ. The CDR3 runs to 13 residues. CDR3 DNA sequence: TGCGCCAGCAGCCCGGGACTTGATGAAAAACTGTTTTTT. Its translation: CASSPGLDEKLFF.

This chain uses TRBV7-2 with TRBJ2-3; the D gene is possibly TRBD2 (5 bases). The V gene lost 0 bases and the J gene lost 4 bases, with 17 bases spanning the gap. There are 17 residues in the CDR3. The germline V gene encodes CDR1 SGHTA and CDR2 FQGNSA. This CDR3 reads CASSLASRGAVADTQYF. The CDR3 region has the DNA TGTGCCAGCAGCTTAGCATCCCGGGGAGCGGTGGCAGATACGCAGTATTTT.

This clone was seen a handful of times. The V call is TRBV30, the J call TRBJ1-1, with D unresolved. Per germline, CDR1 GTSNPN and CDR2 SVGIG (reference sequence). Trimming shortened V by 5 bases and J by 9 bases, and 13 bases separated the two germline ends. This CDR3 spans 11 amino acids. CDR3 DNA: TGTGCCTGGGGAGAAGCGGGTAAAGCTTTCTTT. Its protein is CAWGEAGKAFF.

This sequence joins TRBV10-3 and TRBJ1-1, with a possible D match to TRBD1 (6 bases). CDR3 length equals 12 residues. Germline loops: CDR1 ENHRY, CDR2 SYGVKD. The germline V and J ends were trimmed by 2 bases and 11 bases, with 12 bases remaining between them. This CDR3 reads CAISEDNRAAFF. In nucleotides, the CDR3 is TGTGCCATCAGTGAGGATAACAGGGCCGCTTTCTTT.

CDR3 sequence reads: CAISGTTRDLGAYEQYF. As DNA, the CDR3 is TGTGCCATCAGTGGAACGACTCGCGACCTAGGAGCCTACGAGCAGTACTTC. V is TRBV10-3 and J is TRBJ2-7; no clear D gene. Germline V gene lookup returns CDR1 ENHRY and CDR2 SYGVKD. The CDR3 is 17 amino acids. Trimming shortened V by 4 bases and J by 2 bases, and 21 bases separated the two germline ends.

V usage is TRBV24-1 and J usage is TRBJ1-1, with TRBD1 matching over 12 bases. The CDR3 loop spans 15 amino acids. Germline CDR1 KGHDR, CDR2 SFDVKD. The junction had 4 bases not matched to a gene; V was cut back by 3 bases and J by 6 bases. This CDR3 is CATSDAGTGGAEAFF. CDR3 DNA: TGTGCCACCAGTGATGCCGGGACAGGGGGCGCTGAAGCTTTCTTT.

This clone turned up a few times. The chain has TRBV28 and TRBJ1-5, with 7 bases aligning to TRBD1. This CDR3 contains 14 residues. Trimming at V came to 8 bases and at J to 2 bases, leaving 6 bases not matched to a gene. Germline CDR1 reads MDHEN; CDR2 reads SYDVKM. For the CDR3, the DNA is TGTGCCAGCGTTCCCGGGACAGGCAATCAGCCCCAGCATTTT. This codes for CASVPGTGNQPQHF.

V is TRBV28 and J is TRBJ2-3, with 8 bases aligning to TRBD2. The germline CDR1 and CDR2 sequences are MDHEN and SYDVKM. This CDR3 is built from 14 residues. V lost 6 bases to trimming and J lost 2 bases; unmatched junction nucleotides: 4. CDR3 region: CASRGAGVTDTQYF. The CDR3 DNA reads as TGTGCCAGCAGGGGAGCGGGGGTCACAGATACGCAGTATTTT.

The chain carries TRBV10-3 and TRBJ2-2; tentatively, D is TRBD2 (5 bases). Trimming shortened V by 11 bases and J by 5 bases, and 9 bases separated the two germline ends. CDR1 is ENHRY, CDR2 SYGVKD, per germline. CDR3 length: 11 residues. The CDR3 reads CAVRGTGELFF. CDR3 sequence (DNA): TGTGCCGTTCGGGGTACCGGGGAGCTGTTTTTT.

This chain links TRBV7-9 with TRBJ2-7, with TRBD2 identical over 8 bases. V lost 7 bases to trimming and J lost 2 bases; unmatched junction nucleotides: 13. The germline CDR1 and CDR2 sequences are SEHNR and FQNEAQ (reference sequence). There are 16 residues in the CDR3. CDR3 amino acids: CASTKREYGPPYEQYF. CDR3 nucleotide sequence: TGTGCCAGCACCAAGCGGGAGTATGGGCCTCCCTACGAGCAGTACTTC.

This sequence joins TRBV7-9 and TRBJ2-2; 11 bases are shared with TRBD1. Germline V gives CDR1 SEHNR, CDR2 FQNEAQ (reference sequence). This CDR3 has 16 amino acids. Unmatched junction bases numbered 7, after V lost 6 bases and J lost 4 bases. For the CDR3, the DNA is TGTGCCAGCAGGTCGACCGGGACAGGGGGCACCGGGGAGCTGTTTTTT. It encodes CASRSTGTGGTGELFF.

V is TRBV2 and J is TRBJ2-3; D might be TRBD2 (7 bases). The germline V gene encodes CDR1 SNHLY and CDR2 FYNNEI. This CDR3 has 14 amino acids. The V end was cut by 6 bases, the J end by 4 bases, with 14 bases between. The CDR3 nucleotides read TGTGCCAGCAGCTTGAGGGGGGGGGCAGATACGCAGTATTTT. Translated: CASSLRGGADTQYF.

This sequence joins TRBV5-1 and TRBJ2-7, with D possibly matching TRBD2 (6 bases). The V gene's germline CDR1 is SGHRS and CDR2 YFSETQ. This CDR3 is built from 17 residues. Deletions cut 1 base from V and 2 bases from J, with 19 bases between. CDR3 nucleotides: TGCGCCAGCAGCTTGAGTAGCGGCCGCCACTGGGCCTACGAGCAGTACTTC. This codes for CASSLSSGRHWAYEQYF.

This chain joins TRBV7-9 and TRBJ1-1; D not certain. The CDR3 totals 14 residues. Germline V gene lookup returns CDR1 SEHNR and CDR2 FQNEAQ (reference sequence). V was cut by 5 bases and J by 2 bases, with 12 bases left in between. For the CDR3, the DNA is TGTGCCAGCAGCCCTGCAGGAGGAAACACTGAAGCTTTCTTT. This encodes CASSPAGGNTEAFF.

The chain employs TRBV2 and TRBJ2-7; 8 nucleotides agree with TRBD2. After removal of 6 bases from V and 7 bases from J, the junction contained 8 bases not matched to a gene. Germline values: CDR1 SNHLY, CDR2 FYNNEI. The CDR3 runs 13 residues. The CDR3 here is CASRPGLEREQYF. The CDR3 DNA follows: TGTGCCAGCAGACCGGGACTAGAGAGAGAGCAGTACTTC.

The rearrangement joins TRBV7-3 to TRBJ2-1; 14 nucleotides line up with TRBD2. This CDR3 has 15 residues. After removal of 4 bases from V and 7 bases from J, the junction contained 3 bases not matched to a gene. From germline, CDR1 is SGHTA and CDR2 FQGTGA. CDR3 sequence (DNA): TGTGCCAGCAGCTGGGGACTAGCGGGAGCGAATGAGCAGTTCTTC. Amino acid sequence: CASSWGLAGANEQFF.

The rearrangement uses TRBV5-8 and TRBJ1-5; 9 bases match TRBD1. After removal of 4 bases from V and 6 bases from J, the junction contained 11 bases not matched to a gene. Germline V gene lookup returns CDR1 SGHTS and CDR2 YDEGEE. CDR3 length: 16 residues. The CDR3 DNA sequence: TGTGCCAGCAGCCCGGGACAGGGATCGATCAGTCAGCCCCAGCATTTT. It encodes CASSPGQGSISQPQHF.

The genes are TRBV15 and TRBJ1-1; D unclear. The CDR3 totals 15 residues. V was trimmed by 0 bases and J by 2 bases, leaving 10 bases between them. Germline V lookup: CDR1 LNHNV, CDR2 YYDKDF (reference sequence). The CDR3 region has the DNA TGTGCCACCAGCAGAGATGTCCAGGCCAACACTGAAGCTTTCTTT. It specifies CATSRDVQANTEAFF. Variable domain in full (rest from reference TRBV15 and TRBJ1-1): DAMVIQNPRYQVTQFGKPVTLSCSQTLNHNVMYWYQQKSSQAPKLLFHYYDKDFNNEADTPDNFQSRRPNTSFCFLDIRSPGLGDTAMYLCATSRDVQANTEAFFGQGTRLTVV.

This chain connects TRBV4-1 to TRBJ1-2; D is ambiguous. This CDR3 is built from 15 residues. Per germline, CDR1 MGHRA and CDR2 YSYEKL. The germline V and J ends were trimmed by 0 bases and 2 bases, with 10 bases remaining between them. Here the CDR3 DNA reads TGCGCCAGCAGCCAAGAAGTGGCGGGCAACTATGGCTACACCTTC. This encodes CASSQEVAGNYGYTF.

The CDR3 is CASSLGGPSQETQYF. As DNA, the CDR3 is TGTGCCAGCAGCTTAGGCGGGCCTAGCCAAGAGACCCAGTACTTC. The rearrangement links TRBV7-2 to TRBJ2-5; D perhaps matches TRBD2 (5 bases). The V gene lost 1 base and the J gene lost 1 base, with 10 bases spanning the gap. Germline CDR1 SGHTA, CDR2 FQGNSA. The CDR3 is 15 amino acids.

This chain connects TRBV6-5 to TRBJ2-7; 7 positions agree with TRBD1. CDR1 and CDR2 from the germline V gene are MNHEY and SVGAGI. With 5 bases clipped from V and 2 bases from J, the junction kept 6 bases outside the gene matches. This CDR3 contains 14 residues. In DNA, the CDR3 is TGTGCCAGCAGTCAAAGAGGGACAGCCTACGAGCAGTACTTC. It translates to CASSQRGTAYEQYF.